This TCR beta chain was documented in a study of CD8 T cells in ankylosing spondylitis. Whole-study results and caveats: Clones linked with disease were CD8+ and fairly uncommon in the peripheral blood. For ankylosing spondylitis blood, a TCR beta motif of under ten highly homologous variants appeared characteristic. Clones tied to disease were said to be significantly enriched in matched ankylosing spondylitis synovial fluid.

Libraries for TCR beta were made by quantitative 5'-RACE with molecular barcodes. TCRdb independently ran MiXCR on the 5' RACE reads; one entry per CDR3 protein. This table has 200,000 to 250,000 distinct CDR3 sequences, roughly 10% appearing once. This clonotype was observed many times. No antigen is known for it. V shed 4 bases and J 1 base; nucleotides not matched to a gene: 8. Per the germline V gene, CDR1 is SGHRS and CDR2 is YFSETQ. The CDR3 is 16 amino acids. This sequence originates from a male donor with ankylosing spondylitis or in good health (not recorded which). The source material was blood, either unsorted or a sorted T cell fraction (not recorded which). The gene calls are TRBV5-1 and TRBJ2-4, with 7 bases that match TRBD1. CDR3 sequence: CASSQQTGLAKNIQYF. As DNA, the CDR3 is TGCGCCAGCAGCCAACAGACAGGGCTCGCCAAAAACATTCAGTACTTC.